Included here is one T cell receptor (beta chain) sequence, with context. Its antigen is as yet unknown. The CDR3 spans 14 residues. Germline assignment: CDR1 SGHNT and CDR2 YYREEE (reference sequence). J was trimmed by 5 bases and V by 5 bases; bases with no gene match: 7. These data are taken from a study of cytomegalovirus exposure and HLA in healthy donors. General study results and limits: Later analysis showed most CMV-associated TCR beta chains appearing HLA-restricted. TCR beta V- and J-gene trimming was later associated with a missense DCLRE1C variant.

Healthy bone marrow donors formed the donor group. The study ran its PCR with 60 Vbeta and 13 Jbeta primers. Some clones are missing from TCRdb's copy, which holds only in-frame ones; the method was immunoSEQ multiplex PCR. The profile shows about 210,000 clones, around 75% of them singletons. Sequenced input: PBMCs. The source is a male donor in good health and CMV-seropositive. V gene TRBV5-4 combines with J gene TRBJ2-3; 8 nucleotides align to TRBD1. This chain's CDR3 is CASRPGQEQDTQYF. DNA of the CDR3: TGTGCCAGCAGGCCGGGACAGGAGCAAGATACGCAGTATTTT.